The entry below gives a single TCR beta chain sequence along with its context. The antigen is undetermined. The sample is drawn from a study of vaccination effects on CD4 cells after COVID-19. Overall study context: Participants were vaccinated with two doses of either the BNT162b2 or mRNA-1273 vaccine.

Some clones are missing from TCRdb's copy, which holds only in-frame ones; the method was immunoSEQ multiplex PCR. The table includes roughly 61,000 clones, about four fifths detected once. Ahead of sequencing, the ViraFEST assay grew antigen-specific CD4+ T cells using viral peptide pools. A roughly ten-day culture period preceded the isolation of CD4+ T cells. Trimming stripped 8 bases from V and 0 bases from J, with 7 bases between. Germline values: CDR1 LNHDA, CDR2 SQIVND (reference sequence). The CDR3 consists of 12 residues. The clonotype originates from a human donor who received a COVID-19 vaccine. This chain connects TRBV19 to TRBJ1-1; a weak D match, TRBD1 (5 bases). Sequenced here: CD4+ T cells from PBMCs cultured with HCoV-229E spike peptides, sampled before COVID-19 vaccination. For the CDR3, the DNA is TGTGCCAGTCAGGGAATGAACACTGAAGCTTTCTTT. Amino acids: CASQGMNTEAFF.